This TCR beta chain was observed in a study of blood T cell repertoires in COVID-19. CDR3 size: 16 residues. Germline trimming cut 3 bases from V and 2 bases from J; bases unmatched to any gene: 5. CDR1 and CDR2 from the germline V gene are LGHDT and YNNKEL (reference sequence). Clinical histories supplied by participants themselves formed the basis of cohort assignment. Libraries were prepared by immunoSEQ multiplex PCR; TCRdb keeps only in-frame clonotypes and omits some of them. The sample has around 250,000 clones, 88% seen once. The rearrangement joins TRBV3-1 (or the pseudogene TRBV3-2) to TRBJ2-7, with 12 positions matching TRBD2. This receptor was taken from a woman aged 40 to 50 with acute COVID-19. The sample was PBMCs or T cells enriched from blood (not recorded which). CDR3 coding DNA: TGTGCCAGCAGCCACCTAGCGGGAGGGCGGCCCTACGAGCAGTACTTC. This codes for CASSHLAGGRPYEQYF.